A selection of T cell receptor beta chains follows, all from one sample in a study of beta chain features in type 1 diabetes. Using immunoSEQ multiplex PCR, the repertoire was profiled, and TCRdb retains in-frame clones only, with some absent. The data show nearly 350,000 clones, 6.5% to 10% seen once. Sequencing was performed on central memory CD4+ T cells from blood. These receptors were taken from a woman younger than 30 in good health. The CDR3 runs from the conserved cysteine through the conserved F or W. The order of the fields is CDR3 length, J gene, V gene, clone size, D gene, CDR3 DNA, CDR3 protein. The D gene is left open where the match is weak. The size of a clone is reported for some rows only, either as once, few or many, or as a class for expanded clones.

>13|TRBJ1-5|TRBV28|.|.
TGTGCCAGCCGGGGGCTCCCCAATCAGCCCCAGCATTTT
CASRGLPNQPQHF
>14|TRBJ2-1|TRBV6-6|many|.
TGTGCCAGCAGTTACCAGGGGTCGCACAATGAGCAGTTCTTC
CASSYQGSHNEQFF
>16|TRBJ2-2|TRBV2|few|.
TGTGCCAGCAGTCGGGACCGGCCGAGGGACACCGGGGAGCTGTTTTTT
CASSRDRPRDTGELFF
>15|TRBJ1-5|TRBV7-2|.|TRBD1
TGTGCCAGCAGCAAGGTCGACAGGGGCAATCAGCCCCAGCATTTT
CASSKVDRGNQPQHF
>14|TRBJ2-1|TRBV18|many|.
TGTGCCAGCTCACCCTGGACCGATGGGGATGAGCAGTTCTTC
CASSPWTDGDEQFF
>12|TRBJ1-2|TRBV6-4|.|.
TGTGCCAGCAGTGGACCTAACTATGGCTACACCTTC
CASSGPNYGYTF
>17|TRBJ2-6|TRBV4-2|few|.
TGTGCCAGCAGCCCTGGGACGGCGATTTCTGGGGCCAACGTCCTGACTTTC
CASSPGTAISGANVLTF
>14|TRBJ2-5|TRBV4-1|few|TRBD1
TGTGCCAGCAGCCAGGGACAGGGGAGCGAGACCCAGTACTTC
CASSQGQGSETQYF
>14|TRBJ1-1|TRBV5-1|.|.
TGCGCCAGCAGCTTGATGAGAGGGAACACTGAAGCTTTCTTT
CASSLMRGNTEAFF
>14|TRBJ2-7|TRBV7-2|few|TRBD1
TGTGCCAGCAGCTTAGACGGGACAGGGCCTAGTCTGTACTTC
CASSLDGTGPSLYF
>14|TRBJ1-1|TRBV18|.|.
TGTGCCAGCTCACTAGACCCAGGGTACACTGAAGCTTTCTTT
CASSLDPGYTEAFF
>11|TRBJ2-7|TRBV27|.|.
TGTGCCAGCAGTTTATCGATCGAGCAGTACTTC
CASSLSIEQYF
>15|TRBJ2-1|TRBV2|few|.
TGTGCCAGCAGTGAAGTTGGGACAAACGGGCATGAGCAGTTCTTC
CASSEVGTNGHEQFF
>16|TRBJ2-7|TRBV11-2|few|TRBD1
TGTGCCAGCAGCTTAGCTGGTCCAGGGGGCGTAACCGAGCAGTACTTC
CASSLAGPGGVTEQYF
>15|TRBJ2-7|TRBV11-1|.|.
TGTGCCAGCAGCCCTATGGTGGCTGCCTCCTACGAGCAGTACTTC
CASSPMVAASYEQYF
>18|TRBJ2-6|TRBV11-2|.|TRBD1
TGTGCCAGCAGCTCGATAGGACAGGCTCGCTCTGGGGCCAACGTCCTGACTTTC
CASSSIGQARSGANVLTF
>12|TRBJ2-1|TRBV15|few|TRBD2
TGTGCCACTGGACTAGTATGGAATGAGCAGTTCTTC
CATGLVWNEQFF